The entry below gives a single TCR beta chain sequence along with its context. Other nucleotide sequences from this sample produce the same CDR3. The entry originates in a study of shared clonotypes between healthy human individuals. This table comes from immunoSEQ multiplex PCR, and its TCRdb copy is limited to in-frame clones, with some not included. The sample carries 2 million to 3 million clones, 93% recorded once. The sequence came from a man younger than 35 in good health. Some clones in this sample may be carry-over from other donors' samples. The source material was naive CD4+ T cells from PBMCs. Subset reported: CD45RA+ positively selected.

CDR3 residues: CASSYSEGADGYTF. In nucleotides, the CDR3 is TGTGCCAGCAGTTACTCGGAGGGGGCGGATGGCTACACCTTC. The chain links TRBV6-6 to TRBJ1-2; TRBD1 aligns across 7 bases. Losses at the gene ends were 0 bases for V and 6 bases for J; bases not matched to a gene: 4. The CDR3 spans 14 residues. Germline CDR1 reads MNHNY; CDR2 reads SVGAGI (reference sequence).